This T cell receptor beta chain was observed in a study of OX40 agonist ivuxolimab in advanced cancers. Clones were sequenced by immunoSEQ multiplex PCR, and TCRdb holds only the in-frame ones, with some missing. The data contain over 45,000 clones, 80% to 90% of them seen just once; the ten biggest clones take up roughly 30%. On cycle 4 day 1 and cycle 7 day 1, as well as at baseline, blood was sampled. Study results and caveats: The authors also found low normalized T-cell clonal expansion in some nonresponders. On average, CD8+ T cells had more expanded clones than CD4+.

In the case of this clone: Its antigen is as yet unknown.

Germline V lookup: CDR1 SGHRS, CDR2 YFSETQ. The CDR3 sequence is 16 residues long. The ends were cut back, 0 bases at V and 4 bases at J, with 13 bases in the middle. The source of this sequence is an adult with an advanced solid tumor such as melanoma, head and neck, liver or kidney cancer. This chain connects TRBV5-1 to TRBJ2-2; D possibly corresponds to TRBD1 (5 bases). Sequencing used CD4+ or CD8+ T cells sorted from blood, obtained in a trial of the OX40 agonist ivuxolimab. The CDR3 region is CASSLVGAWSTGELFF. The CDR3 DNA reads as TGCGCCAGCAGCTTGGTAGGGGCGTGGAGCACCGGGGAGCTGTTTTTT.